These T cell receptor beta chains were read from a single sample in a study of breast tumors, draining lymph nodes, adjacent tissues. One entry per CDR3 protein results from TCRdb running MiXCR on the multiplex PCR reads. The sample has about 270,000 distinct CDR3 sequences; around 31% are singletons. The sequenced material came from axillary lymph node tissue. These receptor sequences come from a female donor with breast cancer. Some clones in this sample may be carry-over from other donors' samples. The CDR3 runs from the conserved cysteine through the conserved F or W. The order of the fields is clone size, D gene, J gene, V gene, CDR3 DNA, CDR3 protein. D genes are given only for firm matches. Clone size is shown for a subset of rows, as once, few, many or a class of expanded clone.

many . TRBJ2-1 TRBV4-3 TGCGCCAGCAGCCAAGTTCCGGGAGACTACAATGAGCAGTTCTTC CASSQVPGDYNEQFF
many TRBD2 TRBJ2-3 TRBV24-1 TGTGCCACCAGTGACCGACTAGCGGGAAGAGATACGCAGTATTTT CATSDRLAGRDTQYF
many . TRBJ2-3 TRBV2 TGTGCCAGCAGACAATGGATTTCAACAGATACGCAGTATTTT CASRQWISTDTQYF
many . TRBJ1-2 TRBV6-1 TGTGCCAGCGTCCCCACTTTAAGAGGCACAGGCTACACCTTC CASVPTLRGTGYTF
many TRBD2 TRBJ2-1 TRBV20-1 TGCAGTGCTAGAGAGCTGGGACTAGCGGATAACAATGAGCAGTTCTTC CSARELGLADNNEQFF
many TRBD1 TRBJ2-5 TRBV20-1 TGCAGTGCCGCTGGACAGGGGGCCCGGGAGACCCAGTACTTC CSAAGQGARETQYF
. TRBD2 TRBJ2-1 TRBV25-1 TGTGCCAGCAGCCCACTAGCGGGAGTAGGGGAGCAGTTCTTC CASSPLAGVGEQFF
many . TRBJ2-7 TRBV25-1 TGTGCCAGCAGTGAATTCGGCGGCTCCTACGAGCAGTACTTC CASSEFGGSYEQYF
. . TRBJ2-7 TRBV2 TGTGCCAGCAGTGCGGACCCGAACATGCGCGAGCAGTACTTC CASSADPNMREQYF
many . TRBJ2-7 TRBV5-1 TGCGCCAGCAGCTTGACTACAGCCTACGAGCAGTACTTC CASSLTTAYEQYF
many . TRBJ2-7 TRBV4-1 TGCGCCAGCAGCCAAGAGTGGGGTGCCTACGAGCAGTACTTC CASSQEWGAYEQYF
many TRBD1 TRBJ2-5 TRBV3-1 TGTGCCAGCAGCCGACAGGGCGTCGAGACCCAGTACTTC CASSRQGVETQYF
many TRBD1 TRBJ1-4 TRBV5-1 TGCGCCAGCAGCTTGGGTTTTGGGACAGTTAATGAAAAACTGTTTTTT CASSLGFGTVNEKLFF
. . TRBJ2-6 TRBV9 . CASSVGQGTEAF
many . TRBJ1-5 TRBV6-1 TGTGCCAGCAGTGAACCACGGGGGATTGAGCAGCCCCAGCATTTT CASSEPRGIEQPQHF
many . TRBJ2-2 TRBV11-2 TGTGCCAGCAGCTCTTTGCTCCGGGAGCTGTTTTTT CASSSLLRELFF
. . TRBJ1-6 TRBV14 TGTGCCAGCTGCCATTGGACAAGAGGGTCACCCCTCCGCTTT CASCHWTRGSPLRF
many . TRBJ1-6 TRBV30 TGTGCCTGGGGGACGGATAATTCACCCCTCCACTTT CAWGTDNSPLHF
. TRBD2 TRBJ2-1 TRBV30 TGTGCCTGGAGTGTATTGGGACTAGGAAACGATGAGCAGTTCTTC CAWSVLGLGNDEQFF
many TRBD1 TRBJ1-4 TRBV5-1 TGCGCCAGCAGCTTGGCCCCGGGACAGCCTAATGAAAAACTGTTTTTT CASSLAPGQPNEKLFF
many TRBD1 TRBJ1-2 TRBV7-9 TGTGCCAGCAGCCCGGGACAGGGGAACTATGGCTACACCTTC CASSPGQGNYGYTF
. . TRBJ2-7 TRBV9 TGTGCCAGCAGTGCTAGAGCCCCAGGATACGAGCAGTACTTC CASSARAPGYEQYF
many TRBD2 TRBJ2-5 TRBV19 TGTGCCAGTAGTACGGGAGGAGAGACCCAGTACTTC CASSTGGETQYF
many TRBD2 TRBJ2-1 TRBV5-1 TGCGCCAGCAGCTTTGGATCGGGACTAGCGGAATACAATGAGCAGTTCTTC CASSFGSGLAEYNEQFF
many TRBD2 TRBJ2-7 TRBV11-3 TGTGCCAGCAGCCGACTAGCGGTTTCCTACGAGCAGTACTTC CASSRLAVSYEQYF
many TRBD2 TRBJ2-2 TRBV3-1 TGTGCCAGCAGCCGACTAGCGACGGACACCGGGGAGCTGTTTTTT CASSRLATDTGELFF
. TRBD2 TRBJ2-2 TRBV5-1 TGCGCCAGCAGCTTGGTGGCGACTAGCGGGCGCACCGGGGAGCTGTTTTTT CASSLVATSGRTGELFF
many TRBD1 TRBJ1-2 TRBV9 TGTGCCAGCAGCGCCTCCGGGACAGTCTATGGCTACACCTTC CASSASGTVYGYTF
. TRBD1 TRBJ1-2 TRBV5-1 TGCGCCAGCAGCACCGAACAGGGGAACGGCTACACCTTC CASSTEQGNGYTF
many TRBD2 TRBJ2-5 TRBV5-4 TGTGCCAGCAGGTCCGGGACTAGCGCCGAAGAGACCCAGTACTTC CASRSGTSAEETQYF
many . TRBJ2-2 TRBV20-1 TGCAGTGCTAGAGACCCGGACAGCGCGAACACCGGGGAGCTGTTTTTT CSARDPDSANTGELFF
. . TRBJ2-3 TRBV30 TGTGCCTGGAGTGCGGGAGGCACAGATACGCAGTATTTT CAWSAGGTDTQYF
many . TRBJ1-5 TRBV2 TGTGCCAGCAGGGAGGGTTTGGGAAGCAATCAGCCCCAGCATTTT CASREGLGSNQPQHF
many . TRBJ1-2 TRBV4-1 TGCGCCAGCAGCCAACGAAGGACTAACTATGGCTACACCTTC CASSQRRTNYGYTF
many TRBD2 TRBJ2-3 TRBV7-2 TGTGCCAGCAGCTTAGTAATTAGCGGGAGAGGATCAGATACGCAGTATTTT CASSLVISGRGSDTQYF
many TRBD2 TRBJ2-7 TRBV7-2 TGTGCCAGCAGCTTAGCCCTCTCCAAAGGACTAGCGGGAGGGCCTCGGGAGCAGTACTTC CASSLALSKGLAGGPREQYF
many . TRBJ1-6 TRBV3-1 TGTGCCAGCAGCCAAGGGGCGGTGGCCCTCCACTTT CASSQGAVALHF
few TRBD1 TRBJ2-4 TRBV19 TGTGCCAGTAGAGGGACAGGGGCGGACATTCAGTACTTC CASRGTGADIQYF
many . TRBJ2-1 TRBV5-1 TGCGCCAGCAGCAAATCGGGACTTATCACAGGGCAGTTCTTC CASSKSGLITGQFF
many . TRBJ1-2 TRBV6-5 TGTGCCAGCAGCCCCACCCGGACAAACCGCTATGGCTACACCTTC CASSPTRTNRYGYTF